This TCR beta chain was recovered during a study of T cells after yellow fever vaccination. TCRdb re-called the 5' RACE reads through MiXCR, storing one row per CDR3 protein. The repertoire has about 160,000 distinct CDR3 sequences, about 7% of them found once; the top ten carry 2.5%. The CDR3 runs to 14 residues. The germline V gene encodes CDR1 MNHNS and CDR2 SASEGT. J was trimmed by 4 bases and V by 6 bases; bases with no gene match: 6. This clonotype was seen only a few times. The rearrangement joins TRBV6-1 to TRBJ2-3, with TRBD1 matching 8 bases. This sequence was found in a man between 18 and 35 years old who received the YFV17D yellow fever vaccine. This specimen was CD4+ T cells sorted from PBMCs, taken 5 days after the first yellow fever vaccination. CDR3 in amino acids: CASSPGQGSDTQYF. CDR3 in DNA: TGTGCCAGCAGCCCAGGACAGGGCTCAGATACGCAGTATTTT.